The T cell receptor beta chain described here comes from a study of OX40 agonist ivuxolimab in advanced cancers. In the study overall: Patients' therapy was ivuxolimab, an antibody that acts as an agonist of OX40 (CD134).

V gave up 10 bases and J gave up 1 base, with 19 bases separating them. The germline V gene has CDR1 MDHEN and CDR2 SYDVKM. The CDR3 sequence is 15 residues long. Regarding the study as a whole: In general, CD8+ T cells held more expanded clones than CD4+ did, on average.

Sequencing used immunoSEQ multiplex PCR; TCRdb keeps in-frame clones, though not all of them. The sample holds almost 70,000 clones, roughly nine tenths seen once. Worth noting for this clone: What it recognizes is unknown.

The chain joins TRBV28 to TRBJ2-5, with D perhaps TRBD1 (6 bases). Here the sequenced sample was CD4+ or CD8+ T cells sorted from blood, taken in a trial of the OX40 agonist ivuxolimab. The sequence was obtained from an adult with an advanced solid tumor such as melanoma, head and neck, liver or kidney cancer. In DNA, the CDR3 is TGTGCCACCAACCCCCCAGGGGCAGGCCAAGAGACCCAGTACTTC. The encoded protein is CATNPPGAGQETQYF. Using reference TRBV28 and TRBJ2-5 for the parts outside the CDR3, the full variable domain is DVKVTQSSRYLVKRTGEKVFLECVQDMDHENMFWYRQDPGLGLRLIYFSYDVKMKEKGDIPEGYSVSREKKERFSLILESASTNQTSMYLCATNPPGAGQETQYFGPGTRLLVL.